This T cell receptor beta chain is from a study of identical twins. Overall study results and limits: Twins showed weaker excess sharing in their beta out-of-frame sequences. Within monozygotic twins, out-of-frame TCR alpha sharing was underestimated by the models.

Each CDR3 protein gets one entry after TCRdb re-called the 5' RACE reads with MiXCR. The repertoire holds 650,000 to 800,000 distinct CDR3 sequences, approximately 9% seen once, with 0.75% to 1% in the top ten. The length of the CDR3 is 15 residues. Germline values: CDR1 MNHEY, CDR2 SVGAGI. With 0 bases removed from V and 5 bases from J, the gap between germline ends came to 10 bases. The table lists this clonotype with a few counts. Its antigen is as yet unknown. The same data also contributed to another study, on yellow fever vaccine responses in identical twins.

The chain combines TRBV6-5 with TRBJ1-4, with D unclear. Material: PBMCs. The TCR comes from a woman in her late teens or twenties in good health. DNA of the CDR3: TGTGCCAGCAGTTACTCGGGTCAGGCAAATGAAAAACTGTTTTTT. Encoded protein: CASSYSGQANEKLFF.